The 21 T cell receptor beta chains below were found in one sample sequenced in a study of blood T cells in healthy people across ages (dated by TCRdb to between 2015 and 2016). The library was made by 5' RACE. Sequenced using an Illumina HiSeq 2500. The second PCR ran for about 6 to 12 cycles and used a J-beta primer mix along with a sample-barcoded 5' primer. TCRdb trimmed public reads at Q25 via fastp, called clones via MiXCR and kept in-frame beta chains. Duplicate CDR3 protein sequences are folded into a single record with the most common DNA and genes. The sample contains 780,000 or so distinct CDR3 sequences, 25% of them found a single time. Together, the top ten hold under 4.5% of the sample. The data also belong to a second study, concerning T cells of mothers and their children.

Sequencing was performed on blood. These receptors were obtained from a boy between 10 and 17 years old in good health.

This clonotype has only a few counts. The CDR3: CASSQDVGLAGARNEQFF. The CDR3, as DNA: TGCGCCAGCAGCCAAGATGTGGGACTAGCGGGGGCGAGAAATGAGCAGTTCTTC. The gene calls are TRBV4-3 and TRBJ2-1; 14 nucleotides line up with TRBD2. The CDR3 consists of 18 residues. V lost 0 bases, J lost 7 bases, and 8 bases stayed unmatched. Germline V gene lookup returns CDR1 LGHNA and CDR2 YSLEER.

This clonotype has a handful of counts. The chain is built from TRBV29-1 and TRBJ2-4; 8 bases line up with TRBD2. The CDR3 totals 17 residues. The germline CDR1 and CDR2 sequences are SQVTM and ANQGSEA. V gave up 2 bases and J gave up 0 bases; unmatched junction bases: 9. The CDR3 coding sequence is TGCAGCGTTGAAATTCTAGCGGGTCCCCTAGCCAAAAACATTCAGTACTTC. As protein: CSVEILAGPLAKNIQYF.

This chain links TRBV19 with TRBJ1-4; D possibly corresponds to TRBD1 (5 bases). This CDR3 spans 13 amino acids. The V end lost 9 bases, the J end lost 7 bases, and 15 bases lay between the germline ends. CDR1 and CDR2 (germline): LNHDA, SQIVND (reference sequence). CDR3 sequence reads: CASISRRGEKLFF. DNA for the CDR3: TGTGCCAGCATCTCGCGGAGGGGTGAAAAACTGTTTTTT.

This CDR3 is CASSYTDGYTF. CDR3 coding DNA: TGTGCCAGCAGCTATACGGATGGCTACACCTTC. The V call is TRBV21-1, the J call TRBJ1-2. TRBV21-1 is a pseudogene locus. The CDR3 is 11 residues long.

This chain connects TRBV25-1 to TRBJ1-1; D not certain. From germline, CDR1 is MGHDK and CDR2 SYGVNS. The CDR3 runs to 14 residues. The germline V and J ends were trimmed by 1 base and 0 bases, with 6 bases remaining between them. This CDR3 reads CASSESAVNTEAFF. CDR3 coding DNA: TGTGCCAGCAGTGAATCTGCAGTGAACACTGAAGCTTTCTTT.

This clonotype was seen only a few times. The chain employs TRBV7-9 and TRBJ2-7, with a weak D call TRBD2 (5 bases). Germline CDR1 and CDR2: SEHNR and FQNEAQ (reference sequence). V was pared by 2 bases and J by 5 bases, with 10 bases between. CDR3 length equals 13 residues. The CDR3 is CASSLFEGNEQYF. In DNA, the CDR3 is TGTGCCAGCAGCTTATTTGAGGGAAACGAGCAGTACTTC.

The gene calls are TRBV5-1 and TRBJ2-5; TRBD2 agrees at 9 bases. Trimming cost V 4 bases and J 4 bases; bases outside gene matches: 11. CDR1 SGHRS and CDR2 YFSETQ come from the germline V gene. CDR3 size: 16 residues. The CDR3 here is CASSRLAGSAGETQYF. The DNA of the CDR3 is TGCGCCAGCAGCCGCCTAGCGGGATCGGCAGGAGAGACCCAGTACTTC.

In this sample, this clonotype turned up a few times. The chain carries TRBV3-1 and TRBJ1-2; TRBD1 might be the D (6 bases). CDR3 length: 14 amino acids. The V and J ends lost 7 bases and 5 bases respectively, with 17 bases between them. Germline V CDR1 and CDR2: LGHDT, YNNKEL (reference sequence). The CDR3: CASTVEGGRYGYTF. CDR3 nucleotides: TGTGCCAGCACAGTTGAGGGGGGGCGGTATGGCTACACCTTC.

This clonotype was seen only a few times. The chain is built from TRBV6-6 and TRBJ2-5; tentative D call: TRBD1 (6 bases). The DNA matches TRBJ2-7 better at its end, which makes the J call doubtful. Looked up from germline, CDR1 is MNHNY and CDR2 is SVGAGI (reference sequence). The length of the CDR3 is 13 residues. CDR3 DNA: TGTGCCAGCAGTAATTCAGGGGCCTACGAGCAGTACTTC. Residues: CASSNSGAYEQYF.

The chain carries TRBV24-1 and TRBJ2-5, with D maybe TRBD1 (5 bases). Germline loops: CDR1 KGHDR, CDR2 SFDVKD. The CDR3 is 13 amino acids. V lost 7 bases and J 4 bases, leaving 12 bases between the germline ends. The CDR3 coding sequence is TGTGCCACCAGGTCGGCAGGGTCAGAGACCCAGTACTTC. Translated, it gives CATRSAGSETQYF.

This clonotype showed up just a few times. A junction boundary mismatches the germline segment, possibly from a read error. This chain connects TRBV20-1 to TRBJ1-3; D unresolved. Germline V CDR1 and CDR2: DFQATT, SNEGSKA (reference sequence). The CDR3 is 14 amino acids. The CDR3 DNA is TGCAGTGCTGGAGACCCGAGCTCTGGAAACACCATATATTTT. Translated, it gives CSAGDPSSGNTIYF.

This rearrangement joins TRBV7-9 to TRBJ2-7; D uncertain. Near its end, the DNA agrees better with TRBJ2-5, so the J call may be wrong. This CDR3 region has 12 residues. CDR1 is SEHNR, CDR2 FQNEAQ, per germline (reference sequence). CDR3 sequence: CASSDKQETQYF. The CDR3 DNA reads as TGTGCCAGCAGCGATAAACAAGAGACCCAGTACTTC.

This clonotype turned up a few times. V usage is TRBV12-3 or TRBV12-4 and J usage is TRBJ1-3; D not certain. This CDR3 has 14 residues. V was pared by 4 bases and J by 2 bases, with 9 bases between. The CDR3 region is CASSYLGAGNTIYF. CDR3 sequence (DNA): TGTGCCAGCAGTTATTTAGGAGCTGGAAACACCATATATTTT.

This clonotype appeared a few times. This chain uses TRBV10-3 with TRBJ2-7; D gene unclear. Germline V gives CDR1 ENHRY, CDR2 SYGVKD. V was clipped by 2 bases and J by 7 bases, with 12 bases between them. The CDR3 spans 13 residues. CDR3 sequence: CAISETVVREQYF. Written as DNA, the CDR3 is TGTGCCATCAGTGAGACCGTAGTCCGGGAGCAGTACTTC.

Only a few counts were recorded for this clonotype. In DNA, the CDR3 is TGTGCCAGCAGCCAAGTTGGGATCTACAATGAGCAGTTCTTC. Translating it yields CASSQVGIYNEQFF. V gene TRBV14 combines with J gene TRBJ2-5, with no clear D. Gene TRBJ2-1 matches the end of the DNA better, so the J call may be wrong. Germline V gene lookup returns CDR1 SGHDN and CDR2 FVKESK. CDR3 length equals 14 residues.

V usage is TRBV7-2 and J usage is TRBJ2-7; D is ambiguous. Per germline, CDR1 SGHTA and CDR2 FQGNSA. V was trimmed by 1 base and J by 4 bases, leaving 11 bases between them. The CDR3 length is 14 residues. CDR3 sequence: CASSLGVTLYEQYF. The CDR3 coding sequence is TGTGCCAGCAGCTTAGGAGTCACCTTATACGAGCAGTACTTC.

This clonotype was found a few times. The chain combines TRBV20-1 with TRBJ2-7, with 8 bases fitting TRBD2. The trim removed 1 base at V and 0 bases at J, leaving 5 bases unmatched. The CDR3 runs 15 residues. Per germline, CDR1 DFQATT and CDR2 SNEGSKA (reference sequence). CDR3 in amino acids: CSARGISGDSYEQYF. In nucleotides, the CDR3 is TGCAGTGCTAGAGGTATTAGCGGGGACTCCTACGAGCAGTACTTC.

This rearrangement joins TRBV7-8 to TRBJ2-5, with D uncertain. Trimming removed 1 base at V and 11 bases at J, with 20 bases between. Germline V gene lookup returns CDR1 SGHVS and CDR2 FQNEAQ. The CDR3 consists of 15 residues. CDR3 sequence reads: CASSLVSVDFATQYF. The CDR3 DNA is TGTGCCAGCAGCTTAGTATCGGTAGACTTCGCGACTCAGTACTTC.

This clonotype was detected only a few times. The V call is TRBV28, the J call TRBJ2-5; 12 bases line up with TRBD2. The CDR3 totals 15 residues. V lost 11 bases, J lost 1 base, and 8 bases stayed unmatched. The germline V gene encodes CDR1 MDHEN and CDR2 SYDVKM. The CDR3 bases are TGTGCCGGCAAGACTAGCGGGGGCCGCCAAGAGACCCAGTACTTC. Residues: CAGKTSGGRQETQYF.

J is TRBJ2-5 and V is TRBV7-6; possibly TRBD1 for D (5 bases). The J call is doubtful: the DNA matches TRBJ2-7 better. The germline CDR1 and CDR2 sequences are SGHVS and FNYEAQ. This CDR3 spans 16 amino acids. DNA of the CDR3: TGTGCCAGCAGCCCCGAGGCCAGGGTCCACTCCTACGAGCAGTACTTC. It codes for CASSPEARVHSYEQYF.

This chain uses TRBV12-3 or TRBV12-4 with TRBJ1-6; unclear D gene. The CDR3 length is 12 residues. Trimming cost V 8 bases and J 10 bases, with 12 bases left between them. CDR3: CASATGFSPLHF. CDR3 sequence (DNA): TGTGCCAGCGCGACTGGTTTCTCACCCCTCCACTTT.